Presented here are 31 T cell receptor beta chains from one specimen sequenced in a study of response to subunit inactivated influenza vaccine. From the RT-PCR reads, TCRdb called clonotypes with MiXCR, one entry per CDR3 protein. The table has about 520,000 distinct CDR3 sequences, 6.5% to 8% seen once. Sequencing used PBMCs from blood, obtained 23 months after vaccination. All receptors come from a man aged 50 to 69 who received an inactivated influenza vaccine.

In its sample, this clonotype was seen many times. The genes are TRBV29-1 and TRBJ1-1; D is ambiguous. The CDR3 contains 14 residues. V gave up 3 bases and J gave up 0 bases, with 11 bases separating them. The germline CDR1 and CDR2 sequences are SQVTM and ANQGSEA. CDR3 DNA sequence: TGCAGCGTTGATTCGAGGTGGATGAACACTGAAGCTTTCTTT. Translating gives CSVDSRWMNTEAFF.

This clonotype appeared a few times. The chain has TRBV6-5 and TRBJ1-3; TRBD1 aligns across 7 bases. Looked up from germline, CDR1 is MNHEY and CDR2 is SVGAGI. CDR3 length equals 17 residues. V shed 0 bases, J shed 0 bases, and the junction held 5 bases outside the gene matches. The CDR3, as DNA: TGTGCCAGCAGTTACTCGACAGGGCTGAGCTCTGGAAACACCATATATTTT. Protein product: CASSYSTGLSSGNTIYF.

The table lists this clonotype with a few counts. The CDR3 region has the DNA TGTGCCAGCAGCTTAACCAGGAACAATGAGCAGTTCTTC. Translated: CASSLTRNNEQFF. The chain combines TRBV7-2 with TRBJ2-1; no clear D. Germline loops: CDR1 SGHTA, CDR2 FQGNSA. The CDR3 consists of 13 residues. Trimming removed 2 bases at V and 5 bases at J, with 7 bases between.

A note on this clonotype: A read error is possible here, since a much larger clone lies one base away. The rearrangement joins TRBV5-1 to TRBJ1-6; weak D call: TRBD1 (6 bases). Trimming took 4 bases from V and 9 from J, leaving 17 bases between them. This CDR3 is 15 amino acids long. Germline V gene data show CDR1 as SGHRS and CDR2 as YFSETQ. The CDR3 reads CASSPRTDRSSPLHF. The DNA of the CDR3 is TGCGCCAGCAGCCCAAGGACAGATCGTAGTTCACCCCTCCACTTT.

This clonotype was found many times. The J gene is TRBJ2-5, the V gene TRBV7-9; no definite D call. Germline assignment: CDR1 SEHNR and CDR2 FQNEAQ (reference sequence). V was shortened by 2 bases and J by 0 bases, with 7 bases between the two germline ends. The CDR3 sequence is 14 residues long. The CDR3 DNA follows: TGTGCCAGCAGCTTAAGCCGGGACCAAGAGACCCAGTACTTC. Protein sequence: CASSLSRDQETQYF.

This clonotype was counted ten times or more. This chain links TRBV18 with TRBJ2-1, with D perhaps being TRBD1 or TRBD2 (5 bases each). The CDR3 is 13 residues long. CDR1 and CDR2 from the germline V gene are KGHSH and LQKENI. Trimming shortened V by 5 bases and J by 5 bases, and 10 bases separated the two germline ends. For the CDR3, the DNA is TGTGCCAGCTCAAGCGGCAGGGACAATGAGCAGTTCTTC. It is translated as CASSSGRDNEQFF.

This clonotype was picked up many times. The rearrangement uses TRBV3-1 and TRBJ2-5, with 12 positions matching TRBD2. Per germline, CDR1 LGHDT and CDR2 YNNKEL (reference sequence). The CDR3 has 16 amino acids. Trimming took 5 bases from V and 2 from J; bases not matched to a gene: 6. The CDR3 sequence: CASSDRTSGNQETQYF. DNA for the CDR3: TGTGCCAGCAGCGACAGGACTAGCGGGAATCAAGAGACCCAGTACTTC.

This clonotype was detected only a few times. The chain links TRBV20-1 to TRBJ2-3, with a tentative D call TRBD2 (6 bases). The germline V and J ends were trimmed by 6 bases and 3 bases, with 22 bases remaining between them. The V gene's germline CDR1 is DFQATT and CDR2 SNEGSKA (reference sequence). This CDR3 has 16 amino acids. Here the CDR3 reads CSAITGLPDHTDTQYF. CDR3 nucleotides: TGCAGTGCGATCACGGGACTCCCGGACCATACAGATACGCAGTATTTT.

Note on this clonotype: Compared with germline, one end of the junction differs, possibly owing to a read error. The chain employs TRBV7-9 and TRBJ2-3, with TRBD1 as a possible D gene (7 bases). The CDR3 length is 15 residues. CDR1 and CDR2 (germline): SEHNR, FQNEAQ (reference sequence). The CDR3 nucleotides read TGTGCCAGCAGCCTAGCGACAGGGACCACAGATACGCAGTATTTT. Protein sequence: CASSLATGTTDTQYF.

This clonotype was counted a few times. The rearrangement joins TRBV27 to TRBJ2-7; TRBD1 is a possible D gene (5 bases). Trimming left V 6 bases short and J 0 bases short, with 15 bases between. The CDR3 extends over 15 amino acids. Germline-derived CDR1 and CDR2 are MNHEY and SMNVEV (reference sequence). In DNA form, the CDR3 reads TGTGCCAGCAGGGTTCAGGGAATGGGCTCCTACGAGCAGTACTTC. As protein: CASRVQGMGSYEQYF.

This clonotype has more than one count but fewer than ten. The V and J genes are TRBV7-6 and TRBJ1-6; perhaps TRBD1 as D (6 bases). V was cut by 9 bases and J by 8 bases, with 26 bases left in between. Germline-derived CDR1 and CDR2 are SGHVS and FNYEAQ. The CDR3 contains 17 residues. In DNA form, the CDR3 reads TGTGCCAGAGGGGGGGAAGACGAACCTCCGAGTCATTCACCCCTCCACTTT. This encodes CARGGEDEPPSHSPLHF.

This clonotype was seen ten or more times. The chain is built from TRBV15 and TRBJ2-3, with D possibly TRBD1 on 5 matching bases. V was cut by 3 bases and J by 1 base, with 8 bases left in between. CDR1 and CDR2 from the germline V gene are LNHNV and YYDKDF (reference sequence). The CDR3 consists of 14 residues. As DNA, the CDR3 is TGTGCCACCAGCAGTATCAGGGGCACAGATACGCAGTATTTT. This encodes CATSSIRGTDTQYF. Based on the CDR3 plus reference TRBV15 and TRBJ2-3, the full variable domain is DAMVIQNPRYQVTQFGKPVTLSCSQTLNHNVMYWYQQKSSQAPKLLFHYYDKDFNNEADTPDNFQSRRPNTSFCFLDIRSPGLGDTAMYLCATSSIRGTDTQYFGPGTRLTVL.

This clonotype showed up many times. The genes are TRBV20-1 and TRBJ2-4; 8 bases line up with TRBD2. Per germline, CDR1 DFQATT and CDR2 SNEGSKA (reference sequence). Trimming removed 0 bases from V and 0 bases from J; junction bases left unmatched: 10. This CDR3 comprises 18 residues. CDR3 sequence: CSARDFAGGLVAKNIQYF. In nucleotides, the CDR3 is TGCAGTGCTAGAGATTTCGCGGGGGGCCTCGTAGCCAAAAACATTCAGTACTTC.

This clonotype was detected only a few times. This CDR3 reads CASSRSGVSSYNEQFF. The CDR3 DNA reads as TGTGCCAGCAGCCGAAGCGGGGTAAGCTCCTACAATGAGCAGTTCTTC. The J gene is TRBJ2-1, the V gene TRBV7-3; 7 bases map to TRBD2. CDR3 size: 16 residues. Germline values: CDR1 SGHTA, CDR2 FQGTGA. Unmatched junction bases numbered 7, after V lost 5 bases and J lost 0 bases.

Only a few counts were recorded for this clonotype. An end of the junction differs from the germline gene, which may be a read error. The V and J genes are TRBV7-2 and TRBJ2-1; D is ambiguous. Germline V gene lookup returns CDR1 SGHTA and CDR2 FQGNSA. The CDR3 is made up of 11 amino acids. This CDR3 is CASSFHNDQFF. For the CDR3, the DNA is TGTGCCAGCAGCTTCCACAATGATCAGTTCTTC.

The rearrangement links TRBV3-1 to TRBJ2-3; 10 bases agree with TRBD2. V gave up 2 bases and J gave up 1 base; unmatched junction bases: 0. The CDR3 is 15 amino acids. Germline loops: CDR1 LGHDT, CDR2 YNNKEL (reference sequence). Here the CDR3 reads CASSQTSGGTDTQYF. The CDR3 bases are TGTGCCAGCAGCCAAACTAGCGGGGGCACAGATACGCAGTATTTT.

The V gene is TRBV5-1, the J gene TRBJ2-6; D unclear. Germline CDR1 and CDR2: SGHRS and YFSETQ. The CDR3 spans 13 residues. Deletions cut 7 bases from V and 5 bases from J, with 10 bases between. The CDR3 protein is CASGTNRANVLTF. In nucleotides, the CDR3 is TGCGCCAGCGGAACCAATCGGGCCAACGTCCTGACTTTC.

As DNA, the CDR3 is TGTGCCATCAGGGCTGACACAGATACGCAGTATTTT. It encodes CAIRADTDTQYF. V usage is TRBV10-3 and J usage is TRBJ2-3, with unresolved D. CDR1 is ENHRY, CDR2 SYGVKD, per germline. This CDR3 has 12 amino acids. The V end lost 6 bases, the J end lost 2 bases, and 6 bases lay between the germline ends.

This clonotype was detected ten times or more. This rearrangement joins TRBV11-2 to TRBJ2-7; D possibly matches TRBD1 or TRBD2 (5 bases each). The ends were cut back, 4 bases at V and 3 bases at J, with 13 bases in the middle. CDR3 length equals 14 residues. Germline V gene sequence: CDR1 SGHAT, CDR2 FQNNGV. CDR3 sequence: CASSSLRGGYEQYF. In DNA, the CDR3 is TGTGCCAGCAGCTCTCTTCGGGGCGGCTACGAGCAGTACTTC.

The chain carries TRBV10-3 and TRBJ2-1; either TRBD1 or TRBD2 may fit D (5 bases each). The CDR3 loop spans 16 amino acids. Trimming cost V 0 bases and J 0 bases, with 9 bases left between them. Germline CDR1 is ENHRY and CDR2 is SYGVKD. The CDR3 DNA follows: TGTGCCATCAGTGAGTCGTGGGGGAGCTCCTACAATGAGCAGTTCTTC. It yields the protein CAISESWGSSYNEQFF.

This clonotype was counted only a few times. The chain has TRBV2 and TRBJ2-5; TRBD2 might be the D (6 bases). V was clipped by 2 bases and J by 1 base, with 11 bases between them. This CDR3 comprises 15 residues. Germline assignment: CDR1 SNHLY and CDR2 FYNNEI. The CDR3 here is CASSESGVVQETQYF. In DNA form, the CDR3 reads TGTGCCAGCAGTGAATCGGGAGTAGTCCAAGAGACCCAGTACTTC.

This clonotype has ten or more counts. The CDR3 sequence: CASSHRGDQPQHF. Written as DNA, the CDR3 is TGTGCCAGCAGTCACAGGGGCGATCAGCCCCAGCATTTT. V usage is TRBV6-5 and J usage is TRBJ1-5; 7 bases are shared with TRBD1. CDR3 length equals 13 residues. Germline V gives CDR1 MNHEY, CDR2 SVGAGI. J gave up 5 bases and V 5 bases, and 3 bases lay outside the gene matches.

This clonotype was seen repeatedly, ten times or more. The V and J genes are TRBV3-1 and TRBJ2-7; D is unclear. Germline V gene lookup returns CDR1 LGHDT and CDR2 YNNKEL (reference sequence). The CDR3 is 12 residues long. Between the trimmed V and J ends, which lost 1 base and 2 bases, there was a span of 3 bases. As DNA, the CDR3 is TGTGCCAGCAGCCAAGCAACCTACGAGCAGTACTTC. It specifies CASSQATYEQYF.

The rearrangement uses TRBV9 and TRBJ2-7, with 12 bases identical to TRBD2. Losses at the gene ends were 0 bases for V and 2 bases for J; bases not matched to a gene: 3. Germline CDR1 and CDR2: SGDLS and YYNGEE. CDR3 length equals 16 residues. This chain's CDR3 is CASSVGLAGATYEQYF. The DNA of the CDR3 is TGTGCCAGCAGCGTAGGACTAGCGGGAGCAACCTACGAGCAGTACTTC.

CDR3 loop: CASSRDSDWGGEQFF. The CDR3 region has the DNA TGTGCCAGCAGTCGGGACTCCGACTGGGGTGGTGAGCAGTTCTTC. V usage is TRBV2 and J usage is TRBJ2-1; tentatively, D is TRBD2 (6 bases). Germline-derived CDR1 and CDR2 are SNHLY and FYNNEI. Trimming left V 5 bases short and J 9 bases short, with 20 bases between. The CDR3 contains 15 residues.

This clonotype was picked up a small number of times. This chain links TRBV5-1 with TRBJ2-3, with 7 bases fitting TRBD2. CDR1 SGHRS and CDR2 YFSETQ come from the germline V gene. The CDR3 extends over 17 amino acids. The trim removed 2 bases at V and 0 bases at J, leaving 9 bases unmatched. The CDR3 nucleotides are TGCGCCAGCAGCTTATCTAGCGGAGCTTCTAGCACAGATACGCAGTATTTT. Residues: CASSLSSGASSTDTQYF. Variable domain in full (rest from reference TRBV5-1 and TRBJ2-3): KAGVTQTPRYLIKTRGQQVTLSCSPISGHRSVSWYQQTPGQGLQFLFEYFSETQRNKGNFPGRFSGRQFSNSRSEMNVSTLELGDSALYLCASSLSSGASSTDTQYFGPGTRLTVL.

This clonotype came up many times. This chain links TRBV6-6 with TRBJ2-3; D is unclear. V was trimmed by 2 bases and J by 3 bases, leaving 6 bases between them. Looked up from germline, CDR1 is MNHNY and CDR2 is SVGAGI (reference sequence). The CDR3 is made up of 13 amino acids. In nucleotides, the CDR3 is TGTGCCAGCAGTTACCCGGAAACAGATACGCAGTATTTT. Its protein product is CASSYPETDTQYF.

This clonotype showed up just a few times. This sequence joins TRBV10-2 and TRBJ2-7, with 9 bases fitting TRBD1. The CDR3 is 13 residues long. J gave up 11 bases and V 2 bases, and 7 bases lay outside the gene matches. Germline assignment: CDR1 WSHSY and CDR2 SAAADI. The CDR3 sequence: CASSEGGDRAEYF. DNA for the CDR3: TGCGCCAGCAGTGAGGGGGGGGACAGGGCAGAGTACTTC.

This clonotype was observed at least ten times. The J gene is TRBJ2-3, the V gene TRBV6-2 or TRBV6-3; D remains ambiguous. This CDR3 contains 11 residues. The ends were cut back, 6 bases at V and 4 bases at J, with 5 bases in the middle. Germline V gene data show CDR1 as MNHEY and CDR2 as SVGEGT. The CDR3 DNA reads as TGTGCCAGCAGCTTACCAGATACGCAGTATTTT. Translating gives CASSLPDTQYF.

This clonotype has more than one count but fewer than ten. This chain uses TRBV28 with TRBJ2-7, with a possible D match to TRBD2 (5 bases). V dropped 7 bases and J dropped 4 bases, with 26 bases sitting between them. This CDR3 spans 17 amino acids. Germline-derived CDR1 and CDR2 are MDHEN and SYDVKM. The CDR3 here is CASIYKAGRGGPYEQYF. The CDR3 bases are TGTGCCAGCATCTACAAAGCCGGCCGAGGAGGTCCTTACGAGCAGTACTTC.

The V and J genes are TRBV15 and TRBJ2-7; the D gene is possibly TRBD1 (5 bases). The CDR3 sequence is 14 residues long. In germline, CDR1 is LNHNV, CDR2 YYDKDF (reference sequence). The germline V and J ends were trimmed by 1 base and 3 bases, with 10 bases remaining between them. The CDR3 region is CATSRGGQNYEQYF. CDR3 nucleotide sequence: TGTGCCACCAGCAGAGGTGGACAAAACTACGAGCAGTACTTC. The whole variable domain, filled in from reference TRBV15 and TRBJ2-7, reads DAMVIQNPRYQVTQFGKPVTLSCSQTLNHNVMYWYQQKSSQAPKLLFHYYDKDFNNEADTPDNFQSRRPNTSFCFLDIRSPGLGDTAMYLCATSRGGQNYEQYFGPGTRLTVT.